This T cell receptor beta chain is drawn from a study of shared clonotypes between healthy human individuals. Findings of the study overall: Naive subsets generally exceeded memory subsets in estimated richness. Non-shared clonotypes had lower generation probabilities than clonotypes shared by all four sorted-subset donors.

Each replicate PCR on the sorted subsets used about 0.2 ug DNA (roughly 32,000 T cell genomes). Measured with immunoSEQ multiplex PCR; TCRdb has only the in-frame clones, and not every one. In the table there are 1,400,000 or so clones, approximately 98.5% of which are singletons. Trimming took 0 bases from V and 5 from J, leaving 10 bases between them. CDR3 length: 14 residues. Germline V gene data show CDR1 as LGHNA and CDR2 as YSLEER. Points on this clone: What it binds is not known.

V gene TRBV4-3 combines with J gene TRBJ1-1; perhaps TRBD1 as D (6 bases). The receptor was isolated from a man between 25 and 39 years old in good health. What was sequenced was naive CD4+ T cells sorted from blood. As to subset: CD45RA+ positively selected. DNA of the CDR3: TGCGCCAGCAGCCAAGACTGGCAGGGGACTGAAGCTTTCTTT. The encoded protein is CASSQDWQGTEAFF.